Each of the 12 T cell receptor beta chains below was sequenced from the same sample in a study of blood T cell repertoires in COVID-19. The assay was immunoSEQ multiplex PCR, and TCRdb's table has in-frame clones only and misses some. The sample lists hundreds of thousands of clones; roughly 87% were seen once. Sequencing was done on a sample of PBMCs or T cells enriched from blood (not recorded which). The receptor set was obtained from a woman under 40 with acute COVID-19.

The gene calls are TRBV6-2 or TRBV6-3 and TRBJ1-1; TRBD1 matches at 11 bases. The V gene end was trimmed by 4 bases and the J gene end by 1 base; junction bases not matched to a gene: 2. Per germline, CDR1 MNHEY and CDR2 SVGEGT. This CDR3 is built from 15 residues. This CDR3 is CASSWTGGKNTEAFF. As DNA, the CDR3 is TGTGCCAGCAGTTGGACAGGGGGCAAGAACACTGAAGCTTTCTTT.

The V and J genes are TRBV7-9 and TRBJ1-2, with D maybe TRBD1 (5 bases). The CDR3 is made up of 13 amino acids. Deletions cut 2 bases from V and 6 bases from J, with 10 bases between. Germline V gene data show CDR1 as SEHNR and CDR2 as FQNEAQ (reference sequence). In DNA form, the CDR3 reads TGTGCCAGCAGCTTAAATGGGGCTGATGGCTACACCTTC. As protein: CASSLNGADGYTF.

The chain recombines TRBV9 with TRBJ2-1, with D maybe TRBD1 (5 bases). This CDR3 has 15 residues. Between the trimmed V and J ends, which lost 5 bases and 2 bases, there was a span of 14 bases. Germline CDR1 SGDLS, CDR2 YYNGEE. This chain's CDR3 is CASSSQGGTYNEQFF. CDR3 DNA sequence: TGTGCCAGCAGTTCTCAGGGTGGAACCTACAATGAGCAGTTCTTC. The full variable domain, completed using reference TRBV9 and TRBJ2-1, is DSGVTQTPKHLITATGQRVTLRCSPRSGDLSVYWYQQSLDQGLQFLIQYYNGEERAKGNILERFSAQQFPDLHSELNLSSLELGDSALYFCASSSQGGTYNEQFFGPGTRLTVL.

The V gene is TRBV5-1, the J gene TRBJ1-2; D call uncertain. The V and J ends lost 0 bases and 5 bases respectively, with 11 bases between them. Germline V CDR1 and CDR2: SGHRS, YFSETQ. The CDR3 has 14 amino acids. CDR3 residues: CASSLASAPYGYTF. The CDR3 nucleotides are TGCGCCAGCAGCTTGGCCTCAGCGCCGTATGGCTACACCTTC.

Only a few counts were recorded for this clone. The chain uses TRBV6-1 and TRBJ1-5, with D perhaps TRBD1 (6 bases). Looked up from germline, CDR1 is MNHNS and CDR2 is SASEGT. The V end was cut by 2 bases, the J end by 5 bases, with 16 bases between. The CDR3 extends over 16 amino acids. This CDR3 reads CASSESAGRGDQPQHF. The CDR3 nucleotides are TGTGCCAGCAGTGAAAGTGCGGGCAGGGGCGATCAGCCCCAGCATTTT.

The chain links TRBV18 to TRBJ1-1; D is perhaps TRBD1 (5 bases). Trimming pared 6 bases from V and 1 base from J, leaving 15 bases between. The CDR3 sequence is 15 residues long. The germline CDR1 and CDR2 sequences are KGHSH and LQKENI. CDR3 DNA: TGTGCCAGCTCCCGGGAGGGGTTGGAGAACACTGAAGCTTTCTTT. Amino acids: CASSREGLENTEAFF. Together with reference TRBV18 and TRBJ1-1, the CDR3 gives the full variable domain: NAGVMQNPRHLVRRRGQEARLRCSPMKGHSHVYWYRQLPEEGLKFMVYLQKENIIDESGMPKERFSAEFPKEGPSILRIQQVVRGDSAAYFCASSREGLENTEAFFGQGTRLTVV.

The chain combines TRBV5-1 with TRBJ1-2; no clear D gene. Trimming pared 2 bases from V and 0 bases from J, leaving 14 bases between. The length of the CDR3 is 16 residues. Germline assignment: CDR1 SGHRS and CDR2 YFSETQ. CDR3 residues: CASSFGSVGANYGYTF. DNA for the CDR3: TGCGCCAGCAGCTTCGGGTCGGTGGGAGCTAACTATGGCTACACCTTC.

This chain's CDR3 is CASSLADSSYNEQFF. The CDR3 coding sequence is TGTGCCAGCAGCTTAGCCGATAGCTCCTACAATGAGCAGTTCTTC. This chain connects TRBV7-9 to TRBJ2-1; no definite D call. Trimming took 0 bases from V and 0 from J, leaving 6 bases between them. CDR1 and CDR2 (germline): SEHNR, FQNEAQ (reference sequence). This CDR3 is 15 amino acids long.

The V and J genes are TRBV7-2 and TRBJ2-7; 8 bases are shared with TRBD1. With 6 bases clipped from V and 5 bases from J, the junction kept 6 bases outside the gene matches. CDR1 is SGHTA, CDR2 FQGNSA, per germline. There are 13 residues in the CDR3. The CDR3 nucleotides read TGTGCCAGCAGTTTGGACAGGGACCACGAGCAGTACTTC. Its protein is CASSLDRDHEQYF.

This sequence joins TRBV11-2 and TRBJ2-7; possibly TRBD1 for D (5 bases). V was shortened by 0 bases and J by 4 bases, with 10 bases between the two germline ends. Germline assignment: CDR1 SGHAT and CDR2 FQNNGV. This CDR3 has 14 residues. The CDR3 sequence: CASSLDRVEYEQYF. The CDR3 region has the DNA TGTGCCAGCAGCTTAGACAGGGTTGAGTACGAGCAGTACTTC.

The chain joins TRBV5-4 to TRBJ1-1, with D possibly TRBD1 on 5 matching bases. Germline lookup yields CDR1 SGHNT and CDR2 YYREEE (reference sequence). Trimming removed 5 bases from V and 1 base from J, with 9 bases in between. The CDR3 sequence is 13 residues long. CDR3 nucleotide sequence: TGTGCCAGCAGAGAACAGGAGAACACTGAAGCTTTCTTT. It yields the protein CASREQENTEAFF.

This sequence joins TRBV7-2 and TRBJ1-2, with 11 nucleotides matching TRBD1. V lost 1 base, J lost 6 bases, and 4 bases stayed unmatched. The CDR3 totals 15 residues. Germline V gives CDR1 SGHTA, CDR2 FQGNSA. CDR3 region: CASSLGTGGLDGYTF. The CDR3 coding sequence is TGTGCCAGCAGCTTAGGGACAGGGGGCCTCGATGGCTACACCTTC. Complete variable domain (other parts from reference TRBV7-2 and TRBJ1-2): GAGVSQSPSNKVTEKGKDVELRCDPISGHTALYWYRQSLGQGLEFLIYFQGNSAPDKSGLPSDRFSAERTGGSVSTLTIQRTQQEDSAVYLCASSLGTGGLDGYTFGSGTRLTVV.